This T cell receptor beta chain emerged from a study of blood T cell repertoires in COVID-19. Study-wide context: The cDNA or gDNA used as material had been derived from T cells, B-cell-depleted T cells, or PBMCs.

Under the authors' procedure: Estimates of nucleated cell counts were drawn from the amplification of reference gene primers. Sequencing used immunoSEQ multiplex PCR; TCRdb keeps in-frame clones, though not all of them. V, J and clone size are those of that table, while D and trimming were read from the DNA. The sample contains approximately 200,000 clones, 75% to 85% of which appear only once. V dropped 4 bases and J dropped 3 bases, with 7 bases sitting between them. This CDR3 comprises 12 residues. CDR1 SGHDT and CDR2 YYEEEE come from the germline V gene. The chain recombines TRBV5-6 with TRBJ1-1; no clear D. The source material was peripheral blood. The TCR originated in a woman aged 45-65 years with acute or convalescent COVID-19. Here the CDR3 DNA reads TGTGCCAGCAGCGTCCCGGACACTGAAGCTTTCTTT. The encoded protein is CASSVPDTEAFF. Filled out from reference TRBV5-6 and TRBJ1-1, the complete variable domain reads DAGVTQSPTHLIKTRGQQVTLRCSPKSGHDTVSWYQQALGQGPQFIFQYYEEEERQRGNFPDRFSGHQFPNYSSELNVNALLLGDSALYLCASSVPDTEAFFGQGTRLTVV.